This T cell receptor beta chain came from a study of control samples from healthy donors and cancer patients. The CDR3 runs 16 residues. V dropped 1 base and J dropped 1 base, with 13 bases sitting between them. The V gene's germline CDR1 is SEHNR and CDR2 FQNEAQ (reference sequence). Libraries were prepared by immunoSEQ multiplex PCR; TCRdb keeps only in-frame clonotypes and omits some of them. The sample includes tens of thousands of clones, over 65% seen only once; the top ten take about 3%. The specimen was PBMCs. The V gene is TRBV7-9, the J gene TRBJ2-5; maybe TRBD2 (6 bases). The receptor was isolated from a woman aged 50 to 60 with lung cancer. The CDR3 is CASSLGYGGTQETQYF. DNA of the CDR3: TGTGCCAGCAGCTTAGGGTATGGGGGGACCCAAGAGACCCAGTACTTC.